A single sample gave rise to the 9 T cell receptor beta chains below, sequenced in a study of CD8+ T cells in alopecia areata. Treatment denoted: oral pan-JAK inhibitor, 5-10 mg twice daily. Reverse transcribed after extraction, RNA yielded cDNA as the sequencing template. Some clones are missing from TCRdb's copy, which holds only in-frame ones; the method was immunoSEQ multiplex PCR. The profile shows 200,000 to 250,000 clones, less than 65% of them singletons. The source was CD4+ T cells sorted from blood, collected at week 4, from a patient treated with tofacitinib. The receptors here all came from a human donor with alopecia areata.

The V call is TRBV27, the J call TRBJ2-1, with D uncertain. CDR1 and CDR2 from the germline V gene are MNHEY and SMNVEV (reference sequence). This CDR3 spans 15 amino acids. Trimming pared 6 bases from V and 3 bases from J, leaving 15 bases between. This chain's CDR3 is CASSGRPHGYNEQFF. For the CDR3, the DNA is TGTGCCAGCAGCGGACGGCCGCACGGCTACAATGAGCAGTTCTTC.

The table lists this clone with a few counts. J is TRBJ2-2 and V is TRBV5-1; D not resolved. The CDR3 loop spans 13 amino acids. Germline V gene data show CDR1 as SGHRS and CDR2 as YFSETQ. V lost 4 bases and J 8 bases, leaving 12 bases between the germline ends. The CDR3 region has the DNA TGCGCCAGCAGCCAGAACGTAGCTGGGGAGCTGTTTTTT. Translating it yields CASSQNVAGELFF. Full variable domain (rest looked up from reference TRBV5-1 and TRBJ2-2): KAGVTQTPRYLIKTRGQQVTLSCSPISGHRSVSWYQQTPGQGLQFLFEYFSETQRNKGNFPGRFSGRQFSNSRSEMNVSTLELGDSALYLCASSQNVAGELFFGEGSRLTVL.

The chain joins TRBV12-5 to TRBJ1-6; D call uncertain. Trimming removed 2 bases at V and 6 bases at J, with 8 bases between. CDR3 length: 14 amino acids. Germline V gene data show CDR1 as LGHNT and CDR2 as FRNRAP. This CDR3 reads CASGLWEANSPLHF. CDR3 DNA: TGTGCTAGTGGTTTGTGGGAGGCTAATTCACCCCTCCACTTT.

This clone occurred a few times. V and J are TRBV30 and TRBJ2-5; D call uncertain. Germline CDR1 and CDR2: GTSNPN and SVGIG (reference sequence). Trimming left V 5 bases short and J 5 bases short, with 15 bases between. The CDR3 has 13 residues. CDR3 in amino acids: CAWAPVGGETQYF. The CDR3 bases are TGTGCCTGGGCTCCGGTCGGTGGGGAGACCCAGTACTTC.

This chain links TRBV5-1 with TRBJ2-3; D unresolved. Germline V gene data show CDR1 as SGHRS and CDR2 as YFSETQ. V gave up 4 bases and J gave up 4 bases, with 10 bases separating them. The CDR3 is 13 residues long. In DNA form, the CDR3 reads TGCGCCAGCAGCCCCCATAAGCCAGATACGCAGTATTTT. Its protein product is CASSPHKPDTQYF.

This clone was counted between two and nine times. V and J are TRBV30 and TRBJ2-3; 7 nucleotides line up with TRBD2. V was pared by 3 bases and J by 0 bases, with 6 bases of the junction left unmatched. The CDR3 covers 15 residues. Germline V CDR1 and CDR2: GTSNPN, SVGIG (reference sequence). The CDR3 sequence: CAWRRGGGSTDTQYF. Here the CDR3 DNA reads TGTGCCTGGAGACGGGGCGGGGGAAGCACAGATACGCAGTATTTT. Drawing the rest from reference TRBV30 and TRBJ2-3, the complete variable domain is SQTIHQWPATLVQPVGSPLSLECTVEGTSNPNLYWYRQAAGRGLQLLFYSVGIGQISSEVPQNLSASRPQDRQFILSSKKLLLSDSGFYLCAWRRGGGSTDTQYFGPGTRLTVL.

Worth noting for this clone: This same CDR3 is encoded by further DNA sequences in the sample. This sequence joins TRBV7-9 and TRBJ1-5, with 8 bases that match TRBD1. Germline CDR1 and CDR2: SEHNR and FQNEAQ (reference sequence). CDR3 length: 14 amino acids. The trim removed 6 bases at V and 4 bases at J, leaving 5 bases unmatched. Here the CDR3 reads CASSFGQGNQPQHF. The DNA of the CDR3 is TGTGCCAGCAGTTTCGGACAGGGAAATCAGCCCCAGCATTTT.

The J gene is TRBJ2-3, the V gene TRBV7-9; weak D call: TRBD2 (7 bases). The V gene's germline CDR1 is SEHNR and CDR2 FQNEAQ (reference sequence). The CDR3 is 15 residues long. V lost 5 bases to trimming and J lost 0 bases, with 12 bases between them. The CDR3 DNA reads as TGTGCCAGCAGCAAGGGGGACTATAGCACAGATACGCAGTATTTT. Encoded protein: CASSKGDYSTDTQYF.

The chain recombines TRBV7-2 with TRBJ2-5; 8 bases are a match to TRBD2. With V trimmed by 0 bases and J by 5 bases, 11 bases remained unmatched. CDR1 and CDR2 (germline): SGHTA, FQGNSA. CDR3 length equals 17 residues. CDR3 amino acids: CASSLAGLAGGLETQYF. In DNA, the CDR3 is TGTGCCAGCAGCTTAGCGGGATTGGCGGGGGGCCTGGAGACCCAGTACTTC.